What follows are 19 T cell receptor beta chains derived from one specimen sequenced in a study of cytomegalovirus exposure and HLA in healthy donors. With 60 Vbeta and 13 Jbeta primers, the PCR was carried out. Some clones are missing from TCRdb's copy, which holds only in-frame ones; the method was immunoSEQ multiplex PCR. The table records more than 85,000 clones, about 70% of them present only once. Sequences were obtained from PBMCs. The receptors here all came from a man younger than 40 in good health and CMV-seronegative.

The gene calls are TRBV6-5 and TRBJ2-5, with D tentatively TRBD2 (6 bases). The end of the DNA aligns better with TRBJ2-7, so the J call may be wrong. Germline V CDR1 and CDR2: MNHEY, SVGAGI. The CDR3 extends over 16 amino acids. The CDR3 spells CASSYSPSVSSYEQYF. The DNA for the CDR3 is TGTGCCAGCAGTTACTCGCCTAGCGTAAGCTCCTACGAGCAGTACTTC.

This chain's CDR3 is CASSVTGANQPQHF. In nucleotides, the CDR3 is TGTGCCAGCAGCGTTACAGGGGCAAATCAGCCCCAGCATTTT. V is TRBV9 and J is TRBJ1-5, with 7 bases matching TRBD1. After removal of 2 bases from V and 4 bases from J, the junction contained 3 bases not matched to a gene. This CDR3 has 14 residues. In germline, CDR1 is SGDLS, CDR2 YYNGEE.

CDR3 loop: CASSSMAGKSSYEQYF. The CDR3 DNA is TGTGCCAGCAGCTCTATGGCGGGTAAAAGCTCCTACGAGCAGTACTTC. This chain links TRBV7-6 with TRBJ2-7; D is possibly TRBD2 (5 bases). CDR3 length: 16 residues. Trimming shortened V by 4 bases and J by 0 bases, and 16 bases separated the two germline ends. The V gene's germline CDR1 is SGHVS and CDR2 FNYEAQ.

V usage is TRBV6-6 and J usage is TRBJ1-5; the D is unclear. CDR1 and CDR2 from the germline V gene are MNHNY and SVGAGI (reference sequence). This CDR3 spans 14 amino acids. V gave up 4 bases and J gave up 1 base, with 8 bases separating them. The CDR3 DNA is TGTGCCAGCAGTTCACCGGGGAGCAATCAGCCCCAGCATTTT. It yields the protein CASSSPGSNQPQHF.

V gene TRBV9 combines with J gene TRBJ2-5, with 7 nucleotides matching TRBD2. Per germline, CDR1 SGDLS and CDR2 YYNGEE. This CDR3 has 16 amino acids. V was clipped by 1 base and J by 0 bases; unmatched bases: 6. CDR3 protein: CASSVYSGRYQETQYF. The CDR3 DNA reads as TGTGCCAGCAGCGTATATAGCGGGCGGTACCAAGAGACCCAGTACTTC.

This rearrangement joins TRBV2 to TRBJ1-1; no clear D. CDR1 is SNHLY and CDR2 is FYNNEI in the germline V gene. This CDR3 has 9 amino acids. The V end lost 6 bases, the J end lost 7 bases, and 3 bases lay between the germline ends. This chain's CDR3 is CASSVEAFF. In DNA form, the CDR3 reads TGTGCCAGCAGCGTTGAAGCTTTCTTT.

CDR3 coding DNA: TGTGCCAGCAGCTTAGCGCTAGCGGGAGGTGCCGAGCAGTACTTC. Encoded protein: CASSLALAGGAEQYF. The chain is built from TRBV11-2 and TRBJ2-7; TRBD2 matches at 11 bases. Germline assignment: CDR1 SGHAT and CDR2 FQNNGV. The CDR3 is 15 residues long. J gave up 6 bases and V 1 base, and 5 bases lay outside the gene matches.

The chain combines TRBV29-1 with TRBJ1-2, with a tentative D call TRBD1 (6 bases). The germline CDR1 and CDR2 sequences are SQVTM and ANQGSEA. There are 13 residues in the CDR3. Trimming took off 4 bases at V and 4 bases at J, with 13 bases between the two ends. CDR3 sequence: CSVGGGLSYGYTF. The CDR3 DNA sequence: TGCAGCGTTGGGGGGGGGCTTAGCTATGGCTACACCTTC.

The chain employs TRBV2 and TRBJ2-1, with D possibly being TRBD1 (6 bases). Germline CDR1 and CDR2: SNHLY and FYNNEI. CDR3 length: 15 amino acids. V lost 7 bases to trimming and J lost 1 base, with 14 bases between them. CDR3 sequence reads: CASTVGAASYNEQFF. As DNA, the CDR3 is TGTGCCAGCACCGTGGGGGCGGCTTCCTACAATGAGCAGTTCTTC.

Only a few counts were recorded for this clone. The chain recombines TRBV19 with TRBJ2-1; a weak D match, TRBD2 (6 bases). The germline V gene has CDR1 LNHDA and CDR2 SQIVND (reference sequence). The CDR3 length is 16 residues. Deletions cut 5 bases from V and 0 bases from J, with 14 bases between. The chain's CDR3 is CASSPHGTLSYNEQFF. CDR3 DNA sequence: TGTGCCAGTAGTCCCCACGGGACTCTCTCCTACAATGAGCAGTTCTTC. Together with reference TRBV19 and TRBJ2-1, the CDR3 gives the full variable domain: DGGITQSPKYLFRKEGQNVTLSCEQNLNHDAMYWYRQDPGQGLRLIYYSQIVNDFQKGDIAEGYSVSREKKESFPLTVTSAQKNPTAFYLCASSPHGTLSYNEQFFGPGTRLTVL.

V is TRBV7-2 and J is TRBJ1-1; D ambiguous. The V end was cut by 3 bases, the J end by 4 bases, with 6 bases between. The CDR3 is 12 residues long. Germline V gene lookup returns CDR1 SGHTA and CDR2 FQGNSA. CDR3 bases: TGTGCCAGCAGCTTCCCGGTCACTGAAGCTTTCTTT. This codes for CASSFPVTEAFF.

This clone was detected only a few times. This chain uses TRBV30 with TRBJ2-7; 9 nucleotides align to TRBD2. V was pared by 4 bases and J by 0 bases, with 19 bases of the junction left unmatched. The V gene's germline CDR1 is GTSNPN and CDR2 SVGIG (reference sequence). The CDR3 runs 19 residues. The CDR3 DNA sequence: TGTGCCTGGACCGGAGGGGACTCAAGGCTAGCGGGGAACTCCTACGAGCAGTACTTC. Its protein is CAWTGGDSRLAGNSYEQYF.

The chain uses TRBV5-1 and TRBJ1-1; D is uncertain. The length of the CDR3 is 14 residues. V lost 1 base and J lost 1, with 8 bases in between. Germline loops: CDR1 SGHRS, CDR2 YFSETQ. The CDR3 DNA sequence: TGCGCCAGCAGCTTGTTTGAGGGGAACACTGAAGCTTTCTTT. Its protein is CASSLFEGNTEAFF.

The chain joins TRBV19 to TRBJ2-5; 7 positions match TRBD1. V trimming: 3 bases; J trimming: 11 bases; junction bases outside the gene matches: 9. The CDR3 extends over 13 amino acids. Germline loops: CDR1 LNHDA, CDR2 SQIVND (reference sequence). In nucleotides, the CDR3 is TGTGCCAGTAGTATGAATGACAGGGTTGAGCAGTACTTC. As protein: CASSMNDRVEQYF.

V is TRBV9 and J is TRBJ2-1; 9 positions agree with TRBD2. V was pared by 0 bases and J by 7 bases, with 2 bases of the junction left unmatched. This CDR3 has 14 amino acids. Germline CDR1 reads SGDLS; CDR2 reads YYNGEE. The CDR3 loop reads CASSVGGRENEQFF. DNA of the CDR3: TGTGCCAGCAGCGTAGGCGGGAGGGAGAATGAGCAGTTCTTC.

This chain uses TRBV2 with TRBJ2-5; 8 nucleotides agree with TRBD2. V was pared by 4 bases and J by 2 bases, with 6 bases of the junction left unmatched. Looked up from germline, CDR1 is SNHLY and CDR2 is FYNNEI. The CDR3 is made up of 15 amino acids. The CDR3 is CASSALAGRQETQYF. The CDR3 nucleotides are TGTGCCAGCAGTGCCCTAGCGGGCCGACAAGAGACCCAGTACTTC.

This chain links TRBV7-8 with TRBJ2-7; the D is unclear. Germline loops: CDR1 SGHVS, CDR2 FQNEAQ. The CDR3 runs 12 residues. V lost 4 bases to trimming and J lost 7 bases, with 11 bases between them. In DNA, the CDR3 is TGTGCCAGCAGCTCAGGTTTTGGGGAGCAGTACTTC. The encoded protein is CASSSGFGEQYF.

The chain joins TRBV7-2 to TRBJ1-1, with D perhaps matching TRBD1 (5 bases). Deletions cut 5 bases from V and 0 bases from J, with 13 bases between. The CDR3 is made up of 15 amino acids. Germline values: CDR1 SGHTA, CDR2 FQGNSA. The CDR3 spells CASSPRIRVNTEAFF. DNA for the CDR3: TGTGCCAGCAGCCCGAGAATCAGGGTGAACACTGAAGCTTTCTTT.

This clone was found a few times. The chain combines TRBV5-1 with TRBJ2-5, with a weak D call TRBD1 (5 bases). Trimming stripped 1 base from V and 2 bases from J, with 12 bases between. The CDR3 has 15 amino acids. The germline V gene has CDR1 SGHRS and CDR2 YFSETQ. CDR3 in amino acids: CASSLRWGQQETQYF. The DNA for the CDR3 is TGCGCCAGCAGCTTGCGGTGGGGCCAGCAAGAGACCCAGTACTTC.